This is a list of T cell receptor beta chains from one sample in a study of blood T cell repertoires in COVID-19. Data came from immunoSEQ multiplex PCR; TCRdb stores just in-frame clones and leaves some out. Of fewer than 300,000 clones listed, just under 90% are singletons. Sequencing was performed on peripheral blood. All receptors come from a woman aged 50 to 60 with COVID-19, enrolled during active disease. Both conserved end residues are part of each CDR3. D genes are given only for firm matches. The listing skips clone size in some rows; elsewhere it reads once, few, many or a size class.

J: TRBJ2-1
size: -
D: -
V: TRBV14
DNA: TGTGCCAGCAGTCCACTTAATGGACTGGTCTCCTACAATGAGCAGTTCTTC
CDR3: CASSPLNGLVSYNEQFF

J: TRBJ2-7
size: once
D: TRBD1
V: TRBV11-2
DNA: TGTGCCAGCAGCGCCAGCCGGGACAGGGCCCTATCCTACGAGCAGTACTTC
CDR3: CASSASRDRALSYEQYF

J: TRBJ2-3
size: -
D: -
V: TRBV30
DNA: TGTGCCTGGACCCCATCAGGGGGCACAGATACGCAGTATTTT
CDR3: CAWTPSGGTDTQYF

J: TRBJ1-5
size: once
D: -
V: TRBV19
DNA: TGTGCCAGTACAGGGACAAACTTTTATAGCAATCAGCCCCAGCATTTT
CDR3: CASTGTNFYSNQPQHF

J: TRBJ2-7
size: -
D: TRBD2
V: TRBV7-2
DNA: TGTGCCAGCAGCTTAAGCGGGAAGAGCTCCTACGAGCAGTACTTC
CDR3: CASSLSGKSSYEQYF

J: TRBJ2-3
size: -
D: TRBD1
V: TRBV4-3
DNA: TGCGCCAGCAGCCAAGCACACAGGGGCTTCACAGATACGCAGTATTTT
CDR3: CASSQAHRGFTDTQYF

J: TRBJ2-2
size: -
D: -
V: TRBV6-5
DNA: TGTGCCAGCCGGAGGGCCGGGGAGCTGTTTTTT
CDR3: CASRRAGELFF

J: TRBJ1-5
size: -
D: TRBD1
V: TRBV15
DNA: TGTGCCACCAGCAGAGATACAGGGGCTAATCAGCCCCAGCATTTT
CDR3: CATSRDTGANQPQHF

J: TRBJ2-2
size: once
D: TRBD2
V: TRBV7-9
DNA: TGTGCCAGCATAGCGGGAGGTTACACCGGGGAGCTGTTTTTT
CDR3: CASIAGGYTGELFF

J: TRBJ2-7
size: -
D: TRBD1
V: TRBV29-1
DNA: TGCAGCGTTGGAGCAGGGGGACCTTACGAGCAGTACTTC
CDR3: CSVGAGGPYEQYF

J: TRBJ2-3
size: -
D: TRBD2
V: TRBV18
DNA: TGTGCCAGCTCACCGGGACTAGCGGGGGGTACCCCTAGCACAGATACGCAGTATTTT
CDR3: CASSPGLAGGTPSTDTQYF

J: TRBJ2-5
size: -
D: TRBD2
V: TRBV7-9
DNA: TGTGCCAGCAGCTTCAGGCTGGGGGGACTACTACAAGAGACCCAGTACTTC
CDR3: CASSFRLGGLLQETQYF

J: TRBJ2-5
size: -
D: -
V: TRBV7-9
DNA: TGTGCCAGCAGCCTTCAGTCGGGCGGGTACCAAGAGACCCAGTACTTC
CDR3: CASSLQSGGYQETQYF

J: TRBJ2-7
size: -
D: TRBD1
V: TRBV7-9
DNA: TGTGCCAGCAGCCCGGGGACAGGGAGAACGATGGAGCAGTACTTC
CDR3: CASSPGTGRTMEQYF

J: TRBJ2-3
size: -
D: TRBD1
V: TRBV27
DNA: TGTGCCAGCAGTATCCCCCGGACAGGGGGAAGTGATACGCAGTATTTT
CDR3: CASSIPRTGGSDTQYF

J: TRBJ1-2
size: -
D: TRBD1
V: TRBV9
DNA: TGTGCCAGCAGCCCAAGGACAGGGGGAAGGGTAGACGGCTACACCTTC
CDR3: CASSPRTGGRVDGYTF

J: TRBJ1-2
size: -
D: TRBD1
V: TRBV4-1
DNA: TGCGCCAGCAGCCAAGCGCCTACAGGGGGCGCAGGCTACACCTTC
CDR3: CASSQAPTGGAGYTF

J: TRBJ1-4
size: -
D: -
V: TRBV5-4
DNA: TGTGCCAGCAGCCCTGGACAGCAAACAAATGAAAAACTGTTTTTT
CDR3: CASSPGQQTNEKLFF

J: TRBJ2-7
size: -
D: -
V: TRBV7-9
DNA: TGTGCCAGCGTTCTCACGGGTACCTACGAGCAGTACTTC
CDR3: CASVLTGTYEQYF

J: TRBJ2-1
size: -
D: -
V: TRBV5-4
DNA: TGTGCCAGCAGCTTGGAATTTCGGAGCGCGTCCTACAATGAGCAGTTCTTC
CDR3: CASSLEFRSASYNEQFF

J: TRBJ2-5
size: -
D: TRBD2
V: TRBV6-2/TRBV6-3
DNA: TGTGCCAGCAGTTATTCCGGGACTAGGCGGCAAGAGACCCAGTACTTC
CDR3: CASSYSGTRRQETQYF

J: TRBJ2-5
size: -
D: -
V: TRBV15
DNA: TGTGCCACCAGCAGAGTAAAGGCGGGGCTCCAAGAGACCCAGTACTTC
CDR3: CATSRVKAGLQETQYF

J: TRBJ2-5
size: -
D: TRBD2
V: TRBV30
DNA: TGTGCCTGGGCCATAGCGGGATACGAGACCCAGTACTTC
CDR3: CAWAIAGYETQYF

J: TRBJ2-6
size: once
D: TRBD1
V: TRBV7-9
DNA: TGTGCCAGCAGCGGACAGGGAAAAGGCTCTGGGGCCAACGTCCTGACTTTC
CDR3: CASSGQGKGSGANVLTF

J: TRBJ1-5
size: -
D: -
V: TRBV7-9
DNA: TGTGCCAGCAGCTTAGTCCTGGGACAACAAAGCAATCAGCCCCAGCATTTT
CDR3: CASSLVLGQQSNQPQHF

J: TRBJ1-2
size: -
D: -
V: TRBV3-1/TRBV3-2
DNA: TGTGCCAGCAGCCCCGACGAGTCCGGGGGCTACACCTTC
CDR3: CASSPDESGGYTF